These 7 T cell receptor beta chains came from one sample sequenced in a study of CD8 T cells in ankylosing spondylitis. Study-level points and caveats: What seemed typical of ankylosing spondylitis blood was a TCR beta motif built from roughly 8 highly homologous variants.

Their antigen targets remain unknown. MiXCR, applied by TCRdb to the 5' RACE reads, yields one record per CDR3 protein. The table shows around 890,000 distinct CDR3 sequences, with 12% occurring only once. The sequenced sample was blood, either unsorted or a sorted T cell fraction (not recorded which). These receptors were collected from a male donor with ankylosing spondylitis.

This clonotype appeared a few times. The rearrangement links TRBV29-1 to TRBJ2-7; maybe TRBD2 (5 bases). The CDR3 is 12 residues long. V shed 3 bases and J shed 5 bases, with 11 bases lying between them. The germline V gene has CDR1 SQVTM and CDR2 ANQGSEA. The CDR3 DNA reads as TGCAGCGTTGATTTCGGAGGTCACGAGCAGTACTTC. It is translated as CSVDFGGHEQYF.

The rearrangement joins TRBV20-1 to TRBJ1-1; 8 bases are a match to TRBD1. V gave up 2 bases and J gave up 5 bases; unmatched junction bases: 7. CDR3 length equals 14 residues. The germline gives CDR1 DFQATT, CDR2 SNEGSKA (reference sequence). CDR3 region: CSARLTGDRTEAFF. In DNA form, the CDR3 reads TGCAGTGCTAGACTGACAGGGGATCGGACTGAAGCTTTCTTT.

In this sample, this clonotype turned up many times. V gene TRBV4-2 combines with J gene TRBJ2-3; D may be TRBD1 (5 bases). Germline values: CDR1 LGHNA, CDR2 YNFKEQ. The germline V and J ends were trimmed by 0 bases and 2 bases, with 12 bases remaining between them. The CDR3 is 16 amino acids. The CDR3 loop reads CASSQDNRRHTDTQYF. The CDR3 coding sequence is TGTGCCAGCAGCCAAGATAACAGGAGACACACAGATACGCAGTATTTT.

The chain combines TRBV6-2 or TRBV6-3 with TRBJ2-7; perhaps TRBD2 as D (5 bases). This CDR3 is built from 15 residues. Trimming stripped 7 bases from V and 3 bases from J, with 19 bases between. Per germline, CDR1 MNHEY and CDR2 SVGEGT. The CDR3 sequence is CASTDTGERYYEQYF. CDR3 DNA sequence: TGTGCCAGCACTGACACCGGGGAGAGGTACTACGAGCAGTACTTC.

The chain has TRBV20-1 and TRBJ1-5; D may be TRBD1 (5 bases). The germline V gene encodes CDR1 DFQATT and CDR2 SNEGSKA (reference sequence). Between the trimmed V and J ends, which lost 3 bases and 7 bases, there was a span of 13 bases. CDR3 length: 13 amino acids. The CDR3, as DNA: TGCAGTGCTAGTGTCGGGGGTAGGCAGCCCCAGCATTTT. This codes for CSASVGGRQPQHF.

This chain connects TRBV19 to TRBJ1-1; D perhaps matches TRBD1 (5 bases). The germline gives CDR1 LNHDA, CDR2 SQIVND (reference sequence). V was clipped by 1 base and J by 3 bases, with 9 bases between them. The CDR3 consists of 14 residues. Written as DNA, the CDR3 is TGTGCCAGTAGTATAGGGGGCTGGGACACTGAAGCTTTCTTT. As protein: CASSIGGWDTEAFF.

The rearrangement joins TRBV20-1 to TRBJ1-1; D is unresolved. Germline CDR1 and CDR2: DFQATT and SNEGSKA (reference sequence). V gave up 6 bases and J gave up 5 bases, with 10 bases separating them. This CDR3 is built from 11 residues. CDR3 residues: CSAIPLTEAFF. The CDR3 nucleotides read TGCAGTGCCATACCCCTGACTGAAGCTTTCTTT.